The T cell receptor beta chain described here comes from a study of blood T cells in healthy people across ages. Together with a sample-barcoded 5' primer, a J-beta primer mix was included in a second PCR lasting about 7 to 11 cycles. TCRdb redid the calling of the 5' RACE reads with MiXCR, one entry per CDR3 protein. This table has 800,000 or so distinct CDR3 sequences, around 68% appearing once. Isolation yielded PBMCs, at least 7 million per sample, in every case. Samples each yielded at least 5.5 micrograms of total RNA. There are a few counts of this clonotype. The CDR3 covers 15 residues. Trimming took 6 bases from V and 1 from J, leaving 10 bases between them. Looked up from germline, CDR1 is MNHNY and CDR2 is SVGAGI (reference sequence).

This chain connects TRBV6-6 to TRBJ2-6; no clear D gene. The sample taken for sequencing was blood. This receptor was obtained from a man aged 25-45 years in good health. In DNA form, the CDR3 reads TGTGCCAGCAGCCGATCTCTATCTGGGGCCAACGTCCTGACTTTC. Translating gives CASSRSLSGANVLTF.